One T cell receptor (beta chain) is described in this entry. This entry belongs to a study of blood T cell repertoires in COVID-19. Individuals aged roughly 18 to 95 years were recruited from 24 US areas. The study assigned cohorts using participant-reported clinical history. Exposed enrollees had met someone with a PCR-confirmed or clinician-diagnosed COVID-19 case at some point within the 2 weeks before study entry. V trimming: 2 bases; J trimming: 0 bases; junction bases outside the gene matches: 3. This CDR3 spans 16 amino acids. The germline V gene encodes CDR1 KGHSH and CDR2 LQKENI. In the original processing: Amplification with reference gene primers provided the estimates of nucleated cell counts. Produced via immunoSEQ multiplex PCR; TCRdb's table is partial and in-frame only. The V and J calls and clone size are taken from that table; D and trimming were inferred from the DNA. The repertoire consists of about 370,000 clones, with approximately 93% occurring once and the leading ten covering around 0.86%.

The sequence was collected from a woman aged 40 to 49 who had been exposed to COVID-19. This rearrangement joins TRBV18 to TRBJ1-5; 8 positions match TRBD1. The specimen sequenced was PBMCs or T cells enriched from blood (not recorded which). In nucleotides, the CDR3 is TGTGCCAGCTCACCAGGGACAGGAACTAGCAATCAGCCCCAGCATTTT. Amino acids: CASSPGTGTSNQPQHF.